The TCR beta chain under discussion was sequenced for a study of PD-L1 blockade in urothelial cancer. Germline V lookup: CDR1 MNHEY, CDR2 SMNVEV (reference sequence). The CDR3 spans 14 residues. V gave up 5 bases and J gave up 4 bases; unmatched junction bases: 8. TCRdb's copy holds only in-frame clones and misses some; the assay was immunoSEQ multiplex PCR. The sample consists of 40,000 to 45,000 clones, more than 70% of them appearing once. Specimen: PBMCs, collected around atezolizumab (anti-PD-L1) treatment. The sequence was collected from a woman aged 55-70 years with urothelial cancer. The rearrangement uses TRBV27 and TRBJ2-7; 7 bases line up with TRBD1. The CDR3 reads CASSPRDRRYEQYF. The CDR3 bases are TGTGCCAGCAGTCCGAGGGACAGAAGATACGAGCAGTACTTC.